What follows are 18 T cell receptor beta chains derived from one specimen sequenced in a study of shared clonotypes between healthy human individuals. Libraries were prepared by immunoSEQ multiplex PCR; TCRdb keeps only in-frame clonotypes and omits some of them. This table has approximately 1.9 million clones, roughly 95% appearing once. Terminally differentiated effector memory CD45RA+ cells were left out of the naive CD8 fraction, which was CD45RO-negative and positively selected for CCR7. The sequenced material came from naive CD8+ T cells from PBMCs. These receptors were taken from a man aged 18 to 30 in good health. Some clones in this sample may be carry-over from other donors' samples.

V is TRBV27 and J is TRBJ1-5; 9 bases match TRBD1. The V segment lost 6 bases and the J segment 8 bases; nucleotides outside the gene matches: 17. The CDR3 consists of 17 residues. In germline, CDR1 is MNHEY, CDR2 SMNVEV (reference sequence). The CDR3 DNA sequence: TGTGCCAGCAGCGGTGTCTTGGACAGGGGCCTTATGGAGCCCCAGCATTTT. This translates into CASSGVLDRGLMEPQHF.

V usage is TRBV30 and J usage is TRBJ1-3; TRBD1 matches at 7 bases. Germline V gene sequence: CDR1 GTSNPN, CDR2 SVGIG (reference sequence). The trim removed 4 bases at V and 1 base at J, leaving 1 base unmatched. The CDR3 contains 13 residues. Here the CDR3 reads CAWMGQSGNTIYF. CDR3 nucleotides: TGTGCCTGGATGGGACAGTCTGGAAACACCATATATTTT.

To note about this clone: Other DNA sequences of this sample code for an identical CDR3. The chain is built from TRBV28 and TRBJ2-7; perhaps TRBD2 as D (5 bases). This CDR3 region has 14 residues. V was pared by 3 bases and J by 0 bases, with 9 bases between. Germline CDR1 is MDHEN and CDR2 is SYDVKM. CDR3 bases: TGTGCCAGCAGTTTCAGCGGATCCTCCTACGAGCAGTACTTC. Protein sequence: CASSFSGSSYEQYF.

The chain employs TRBV27 and TRBJ2-1; 11 bases align to TRBD2. CDR3 length equals 15 residues. V lost 5 bases to trimming and J lost 8 bases; unmatched junction nucleotides: 8. Per the germline V gene, CDR1 is MNHEY and CDR2 is SMNVEV (reference sequence). CDR3 DNA sequence: TGTGCCAGCAGTGCCTCTAGCGGGAGGATGCATGAGCAGTTCTTC. It yields the protein CASSASSGRMHEQFF.

The CDR3 bases are TGTGCCAGCAGCCCCCGACTATCTCCCGAGCAGTACTTC. Protein product: CASSPRLSPEQYF. The chain joins TRBV9 to TRBJ2-7; a possible D gene is TRBD2 (5 bases). Germline V lookup: CDR1 SGDLS, CDR2 YYNGEE. The CDR3 consists of 13 residues. V lost 4 bases and J lost 6, with 14 bases in between.

The J gene is TRBJ2-2, the V gene TRBV9, with 8 bases identical to TRBD1. J was trimmed by 4 bases and V by 5 bases; bases with no gene match: 13. Germline V CDR1 and CDR2: SGDLS, YYNGEE. The CDR3 contains 17 residues. The chain's CDR3 is CASSPFRAGGVTGELFF. DNA for the CDR3: TGTGCCAGCAGTCCCTTCCGGGCAGGGGGCGTCACCGGGGAGCTGTTTTTT.

V is TRBV4-3 and J is TRBJ2-2; possibly TRBD1 or TRBD2 for D (6 bases each). The germline gives CDR1 LGHNA, CDR2 YSLEER. The length of the CDR3 is 17 residues. The V end was cut by 4 bases, the J end by 0 bases, with 15 bases between. The CDR3 DNA follows: TGCGCCAGCAGCCGCCTTGAAGGGGGGACGAACACCGGGGAGCTGTTTTTT. Translation: CASSRLEGGTNTGELFF.

The rearrangement uses TRBV10-3 and TRBJ2-7; 10 nucleotides match TRBD1. With V trimmed by 4 bases and J by 2 bases, 5 bases remained unmatched. From germline, CDR1 is ENHRY and CDR2 SYGVKD. This CDR3 contains 15 residues. The CDR3 is CAISGQGASPYEQYF. The DNA of the CDR3 is TGTGCCATCAGTGGACAGGGGGCGAGTCCCTACGAGCAGTACTTC.

The chain recombines TRBV4-2 with TRBJ2-3; D remains unclear. Germline loops: CDR1 LGHNA, CDR2 YNFKEQ. The CDR3 covers 14 residues. Between the trimmed V and J ends, which lost 1 base and 6 bases, there was a span of 11 bases. The CDR3 here is CASSQGVFFDTQYF. CDR3 sequence (DNA): TGTGCCAGCAGCCAAGGGGTTTTCTTTGATACGCAGTATTTT.

The chain joins TRBV9 to TRBJ2-1; possible D gene TRBD1, 6 bases. Germline-derived CDR1 and CDR2 are SGDLS and YYNGEE. The CDR3 is 15 residues long. Trimming stripped 0 bases from V and 6 bases from J, with 13 bases between. The CDR3 coding sequence is TGTGCCAGCAGCGTAGATCTGGGGGCGGGCAATGAGCAGTTCTTC. Amino acid sequence: CASSVDLGAGNEQFF.

This rearrangement joins TRBV7-2 to TRBJ2-3; D is ambiguous. Looked up from germline, CDR1 is SGHTA and CDR2 is FQGNSA. CDR3 length: 13 amino acids. V shed 7 bases and J shed 1 base, with 9 bases lying between them. The CDR3 loop is CASTRTRTDTQYF. CDR3 bases: TGTGCCAGCACGCGCACTCGCACAGATACGCAGTATTTT.

The V call is TRBV28, the J call TRBJ2-5; D gene ambiguous. In germline, CDR1 is MDHEN, CDR2 SYDVKM. The CDR3 is 12 residues long. Trimming shortened V by 4 bases and J by 5 bases, and 8 bases separated the two germline ends. The CDR3 DNA is TGTGCCAGCAGTTCATATAAGGAGACCCAGTACTTC. The encoded protein is CASSSYKETQYF. Filled out from reference TRBV28 and TRBJ2-5, the complete variable domain reads DVKVTQSSRYLVKRTGEKVFLECVQDMDHENMFWYRQDPGLGLRLIYFSYDVKMKEKGDIPEGYSVSREKKERFSLILESASTNQTSMYLCASSSYKETQYFGPGTRLLVL.

The chain couples TRBV28 to TRBJ2-3; D may be TRBD2 (5 bases). CDR1 and CDR2 (germline): MDHEN, SYDVKM. The CDR3 extends over 15 amino acids. V was shortened by 9 bases and J by 2 bases, with 18 bases between the two germline ends. The CDR3 protein is CASISRDRSTDTQYF. DNA for the CDR3: TGTGCCAGTATTTCACGGGATAGATCCACAGATACGCAGTATTTT.

The V and J genes are TRBV13 and TRBJ2-1; 7 bases match TRBD2. The CDR3 totals 16 residues. Trimming cost V 2 bases and J 3 bases; bases outside gene matches: 7. Germline lookup yields CDR1 PRHDT and CDR2 FYEKMQ (reference sequence). The CDR3 coding sequence is TGTGCCAGCAGCTTAATCGAGAAGCGGGACTACAATGAGCAGTTCTTC. Its translation: CASSLIEKRDYNEQFF.

This chain joins TRBV27 and TRBJ2-5, with 8 bases matching TRBD1. This CDR3 has 17 residues. The V gene end was trimmed by 3 bases and the J gene end by 5 bases; junction bases not matched to a gene: 14. CDR1 and CDR2 (germline): MNHEY, SMNVEV (reference sequence). CDR3 bases: TGTGCCAGCAGTTTTGTTGGGCCAGGGGGCGCAGGGGAGACCCAGTACTTC. As protein: CASSFVGPGGAGETQYF.

This clone has only one observation. This chain uses TRBV2 with TRBJ1-2, with D hard to call. From germline, CDR1 is SNHLY and CDR2 FYNNEI. V lost 3 bases and J 4 bases, leaving 15 bases between the germline ends. The CDR3 loop spans 15 amino acids. The CDR3 here is CASSDDGNLGYGYTF. CDR3 sequence (DNA): TGTGCCAGCAGTGACGACGGGAACCTGGGCTATGGCTACACCTTC.

The chain uses TRBV7-9 and TRBJ2-1; possible D gene TRBD2, 5 bases. The V end lost 5 bases, the J end lost 6 bases, and 14 bases lay between the germline ends. The CDR3 has 14 residues. CDR1 is SEHNR and CDR2 is FQNEAQ in the germline V gene (reference sequence). The CDR3 coding sequence is TGTGCCAGCAGCCCACCCCTAGCATCCAATGAGCAGTTCTTC. This encodes CASSPPLASNEQFF.

DNA of the CDR3: TGTGCCACCTCAGCTATTCGAGACTATGGCTACACCTTC. Translating gives CATSAIRDYGYTF. The chain has TRBV25-1 and TRBJ1-2; D is undetermined. V dropped 10 bases and J dropped 3 bases, with 15 bases sitting between them. The CDR3 is 13 amino acids. Germline loops: CDR1 MGHDK, CDR2 SYGVNS.